What follows are 20 T cell receptor beta chains derived from one specimen sequenced in a study of blood T cell repertoires in COVID-19. Method: immunoSEQ multiplex PCR; TCRdb's copy keeps in-frame clones and lacks some. The table lists 200,000 or so clones, around 81% of them singletons. Sequencing used peripheral blood. These receptor sequences come from a woman aged 60-70 years with acute or convalescent COVID-19.

The chain is built from TRBV7-2 and TRBJ2-3; TRBD1 agrees at 7 bases. The V and J ends lost 5 bases and 3 bases, in that order; junction bases with no gene match: 8. Germline-derived CDR1 and CDR2 are SGHTA and FQGNSA. There are 15 residues in the CDR3. The CDR3 here is CASSRRDRYTDTQYF. Written as DNA, the CDR3 is TGTGCCAGCAGCCGCAGGGACAGATATACAGATACGCAGTATTTT.

The genes are TRBV10-3 and TRBJ1-3; D gene unclear. Germline V gene sequence: CDR1 ENHRY, CDR2 SYGVKD. V lost 7 bases and J 6 bases, leaving 7 bases between the germline ends. The CDR3 extends over 11 amino acids. For the CDR3, the DNA is TGTGCCATCAAATTCGTAAACACCATATATTTT. It translates to CAIKFVNTIYF.

The chain has TRBV9 and TRBJ1-1; unclear D gene. CDR1 is SGDLS and CDR2 is YYNGEE in the germline V gene. The CDR3 is 14 residues long. Trimming stripped 0 bases from V and 5 bases from J, with 11 bases between. The CDR3 DNA follows: TGTGCCAGCAGCGTAGATCCCGCAGGTACTGAAGCTTTCTTT. This gives the protein CASSVDPAGTEAFF.

This clone was recorded once. Here the CDR3 DNA reads TGTGCCAGCAGCTGGGACAGGGTACGAGCCCAGTACTTC. It encodes CASSWDRVRAQYF. The chain recombines TRBV5-6 with TRBJ2-5; 9 nucleotides line up with TRBD1. Looked up from germline, CDR1 is SGHDT and CDR2 is YYEEEE. The CDR3 length is 13 residues. V trimming: 3 bases; J trimming: 9 bases; junction bases outside the gene matches: 6.

This chain links TRBV4-2 with TRBJ2-2; 13 nucleotides align to TRBD2. Per germline, CDR1 LGHNA and CDR2 YNFKEQ. V lost 2 bases to trimming and J lost 6 bases; unmatched junction nucleotides: 12. CDR3 length: 19 residues. CDR3 bases: TGTGCCAGCAGCCAATATTACGGACTAGCGGGGGATCACGCCGGGGAGCTGTTTTTT. This sequence encodes CASSQYYGLAGDHAGELFF.

This rearrangement joins TRBV2 to TRBJ1-5; the match to TRBD1 covers 10 bases. V was pared by 10 bases and J by 4 bases, with 19 bases of the junction left unmatched. Germline V lookup: CDR1 SNHLY, CDR2 FYNNEI. The CDR3 is made up of 18 amino acids. CDR3 in DNA: TGTGCCAACATCCCAGGACAGGGGGAGAGAGAGTGGAATCAGCCCCAGCATTTT. This translates into CANIPGQGEREWNQPQHF.

This clone has only a few counts. The chain carries TRBV4-1 and TRBJ1-1, with D perhaps matching TRBD1 (6 bases). Trimming stripped 3 bases from V and 8 bases from J, with 10 bases between. The germline CDR1 and CDR2 sequences are MGHRA and YSYEKL. The CDR3 has 12 residues. CDR3 nucleotides: TGCGCCAGCAGCCATGCCGGGACAGAAGCTTTCTTT. This sequence encodes CASSHAGTEAFF.

This sequence joins TRBV5-1 and TRBJ1-2; D call uncertain. Trimming removed 0 bases at V and 8 bases at J, with 14 bases between. From germline, CDR1 is SGHRS and CDR2 YFSETQ. This CDR3 has 14 residues. This chain's CDR3 is CASSLGSGQGGYTF. CDR3 bases: TGCGCCAGCAGCTTGGGCAGCGGCCAAGGGGGCTACACCTTC.

The CDR3 DNA is TGTGCCACCAGCAGAAGGACAGGGGAAGAGACCCAGTACTTC. Translated: CATSRRTGEETQYF. The chain carries TRBV15 and TRBJ2-5, with TRBD1 identical over 9 bases. This CDR3 spans 14 amino acids. V was pared by 2 bases and J by 3 bases, with 1 base of the junction left unmatched. In germline, CDR1 is LNHNV, CDR2 YYDKDF (reference sequence). Together with reference TRBV15 and TRBJ2-5, the CDR3 gives the full variable domain: DAMVIQNPRYQVTQFGKPVTLSCSQTLNHNVMYWYQQKSSQAPKLLFHYYDKDFNNEADTPDNFQSRRPNTSFCFLDIRSPGLGDTAMYLCATSRRTGEETQYFGPGTRLLVL.

The J gene is TRBJ2-5, the V gene TRBV30; a weak D match, TRBD2 (5 bases). CDR1 is GTSNPN, CDR2 SVGIG, per germline (reference sequence). The CDR3 totals 11 residues. Trimming stripped 3 bases from V and 5 bases from J, with 7 bases between. CDR3 protein: CAWRGGETQYF. The CDR3, as DNA: TGTGCCTGGAGAGGCGGGGAGACCCAGTACTTC. The full variable domain, in which reference TRBV30 and TRBJ2-5 provide the parts outside the CDR3, is SQTIHQWPATLVQPVGSPLSLECTVEGTSNPNLYWYRQAAGRGLQLLFYSVGIGQISSEVPQNLSASRPQDRQFILSSKKLLLSDSGFYLCAWRGGETQYFGPGTRLLVL.

The rearrangement uses TRBV28 and TRBJ1-5, with TRBD1 matching 9 bases. The CDR3 extends over 17 amino acids. J lost 2 bases, V lost 1 base, and 6 bases had no gene match. CDR1 and CDR2 (germline): MDHEN, SYDVKM. The CDR3 reads CASSLFGTGSGNQPQHF. CDR3 in DNA: TGTGCCAGCAGTTTATTCGGGACAGGGTCGGGCAATCAGCCCCAGCATTTT.

This rearrangement joins TRBV9 to TRBJ2-5; weak D call: TRBD2 (6 bases). The CDR3 runs to 15 residues. The germline V gene has CDR1 SGDLS and CDR2 YYNGEE. The ends were cut back, 1 base at V and 3 bases at J, with 13 bases in the middle. CDR3 amino acids: CASSVTTRKEETQYF. In DNA, the CDR3 is TGTGCCAGCAGCGTAACGACTAGAAAGGAAGAGACCCAGTACTTC.

This clone appeared once. The V gene is TRBV28, the J gene TRBJ2-3; TRBD2 might be the D (7 bases). The germline CDR1 and CDR2 sequences are MDHEN and SYDVKM. The CDR3 covers 14 residues. Trimming took off 6 bases at V and 1 base at J, with 11 bases between the two ends. The CDR3 region has the DNA TGTGCCAGCAGCCGCGGGGGCGGCACAGATACGCAGTATTTT. The encoded protein is CASSRGGGTDTQYF. The full variable domain, its missing parts supplied by reference TRBV28 and TRBJ2-3, is DVKVTQSSRYLVKRTGEKVFLECVQDMDHENMFWYRQDPGLGLRLIYFSYDVKMKEKGDIPEGYSVSREKKERFSLILESASTNQTSMYLCASSRGGGTDTQYFGPGTRLTVL.

V gene TRBV28 combines with J gene TRBJ1-1, with a weak D call TRBD1 (5 bases). The CDR3 has 19 amino acids. Germline V CDR1 and CDR2: MDHEN, SYDVKM. With 6 bases removed from V and 0 bases from J, the gap between germline ends came to 26 bases. CDR3 sequence reads: CASSLAVPMGLIMNTEAFF. The CDR3 DNA is TGTGCCAGCAGCCTTGCCGTTCCAATGGGACTAATAATGAACACTGAAGCTTTCTTT.

The chain employs TRBV2 and TRBJ1-2; tentative D call: TRBD1 (5 bases). With 2 bases removed from V and 7 bases from J, the gap between germline ends came to 14 bases. This CDR3 contains 14 residues. Looked up from germline, CDR1 is SNHLY and CDR2 is FYNNEI. CDR3 protein: CASSEQGLMGGYTF. The CDR3 nucleotides read TGTGCCAGCAGTGAACAGGGATTAATGGGTGGCTACACCTTC.

The V call is TRBV5-4, the J call TRBJ1-6; TRBD1 aligns across 10 bases. J lost 7 bases, V lost 3 bases, and 4 bases had no gene match. This CDR3 region has 15 residues. Germline V lookup: CDR1 SGHNT, CDR2 YYREEE (reference sequence). The CDR3 region is CASSSPGQGNSPLHF. In DNA, the CDR3 is TGTGCCAGCAGCTCGCCGGGACAGGGGAATTCACCCCTCCACTTT.

This chain joins TRBV6-5 and TRBJ1-1, with a weak D call TRBD1 (5 bases). Germline assignment: CDR1 MNHEY and CDR2 SVGAGI. CDR3 size: 15 residues. The ends were cut back, 7 bases at V and 3 bases at J, with 18 bases in the middle. The CDR3 reads CASILGGAGDTEAFF. CDR3 sequence (DNA): TGTGCCAGCATCCTGGGTGGGGCGGGAGACACTGAAGCTTTCTTT.

The CDR3 bases are TGTGCCAGCAGGGACATATCTAACTATGGCTACACCTTC. It specifies CASRDISNYGYTF. The genes are TRBV6-5 and TRBJ1-2, with D perhaps TRBD1 (5 bases). CDR1 MNHEY and CDR2 SVGAGI come from the germline V gene. This CDR3 is 13 amino acids long. V lost 6 bases to trimming and J lost 0 bases, with 8 bases between them.

V and J are TRBV4-3 and TRBJ1-2; no clear D. The CDR3 loop spans 14 amino acids. V was trimmed by 2 bases and J by 8 bases, leaving 15 bases between them. Germline V gives CDR1 LGHNA, CDR2 YSLEER. The CDR3 DNA is TGCGCCAGCAGCCAAAGGACCGGAGGAGTAGGCTACACCTTC. It codes for CASSQRTGGVGYTF.

In this sample, this clone turned up once. The chain joins TRBV6-6 to TRBJ1-2; tentatively, D is TRBD1 (6 bases). The germline gives CDR1 MNHNY, CDR2 SVGAGI (reference sequence). CDR3 size: 14 residues. V lost 3 bases and J lost 3, with 11 bases in between. The CDR3 protein is CASSYSGVDYGYTF. The CDR3 nucleotides are TGTGCCAGCAGTTATTCAGGGGTCGACTATGGCTACACCTTC.